This T cell receptor beta chain was found in a study of T cell responses to AZD1222 COVID-19 vaccine (dated by TCRdb to the early 2020s). Study-level background: A total of 233 trial participants underwent TCR sequencing, of whom around 210 had received two doses of AZD1222 and around 25 had received two doses of the MenACWY control vaccine. Trial participants were enrolled by age into 18-55, 56-69 and 70-plus year subgroups, with around 150, 28 and 57 TCR-sequenced participants respectively. The study at large found these results: Participants were mostly white British, with more females than males. The authors suggested clonal diversity may have been underestimated. In the small 56-69-year group, the increase in depth fell short of significance, most likely because of low power. Because no samples from the day 14 peak response were available, repertoires could be characterized only after the peak T cell response. Vaccine-associated CD4 TCRs spanned the whole spike protein, with dominant responses in regions 160-218 and 743-854. Epitopes outside the regions mutated in the B.1.351 and B.1.1.7 variants were reportedly recognized by nearly half of the unique spike-specific TCRs. A significant rise in spike-specific TCR breadth and depth was observed after two AZD1222 doses relative to day 0 and relative to MenACWY recipients. Conclusions about previously exposed vaccinees are limited because only five or six AZD1222 recipients were SARS-CoV-2 seropositive at baseline.

As regards this clone: What antigen it recognizes has not been identified. No per-base quality is available; no much larger clone lies one base away.

The CDR3 regions of human TCRbeta chains were analyzed by immunosequencing. Concerning the study's data processing: TCRs in the repertoires were matched against a reference library of SARS-CoV-2-specific TCRs that had been generated with the MIRA antigen-specificity platform. Breadth was defined as the fraction of unique TCRs that were SARS-CoV-2-associated, and depth was defined as the fraction of total T cells that were SARS-CoV-2-associated. Each spike-specific TCR was assigned to its reactive spike region and to a CD4 or CD8 class using the MIRA data. Log10-transformed breadth and depth values were compared by one-way ANOVA with Sidak's multiple comparisons tests. Imported from immuneACCESS, the table was reduced by TCRdb to in-frame sequences with V and J called. These copies leave out some clones; in studies compared against another copy, an unresolved V gene accounts for under half, and the cause of the remainder is not known. That table is the source of V, J and clone size, and D and trimming were worked out from the DNA. The sample contains over 150,000 clones, approximately 88% of them found a single time. The ten most abundant clones make up approximately 4.5% of the sample.

Sample time point, as interpreted from the label and publication: about 28 days (+/-7) after the second vaccine dose. AZD1222 recipients with second doses at about 4 weeks or about 12 weeks were pooled, because spike-specific TCR depth and breadth did not differ between schedules. Vaccinee samples were obtained from the UK trials COV001 and COV002, which included a single-blind randomized controlled phase 2/3 trial of AZD1222 (ChAdOx1 nCoV-19) in healthy adults. For TCRbeta chain sequencing, PBMC samples were collected from trial participants at day 0 and at day 28 after the second dose. From the germline V gene (reference sequence), CDR1 is GTSNPN and CDR2 is SVGIG. From the cysteine up to the phenylalanine, the CDR3 has a length of 14 residues. The retained sequence is limited to the CDR3, 42 bases, with the frame set at the first base. V ends up 1 base short and J 6 bases short, with an unmatched junction base count of 5.

This sequence uses TRBV30 and TRBJ1-4, and 7 junction bases match TRBD1. The receptor was derived from an adult who received the AZD1222 COVID-19 vaccine. Sequencing was performed on peripheral blood, taken 28 days after the second AZD1222 dose. CDR3 loop: CAWSEGTEYEKLFF. The DNA sequence is TGTGCCTGGAGTGAAGGGACAGAATATGAAAAACTGTTTTTT. Beyond the CDR3, the reference TRBV30 and TRBJ1-4 genes provide the residues; the full variable domain reads: SQTIHQWPATLVQPVGSPLSLECTVEGTSNPNLYWYRQAAGRGLQLLFYSVGIGQISSEVPQNLSASRPQDRQFILSSKKLLLSDSGFYLCAWSEGTEYEKLFFGSGTQLSVL.